The present T cell receptor beta chain was sequenced within a study of cytomegalovirus exposure and HLA in healthy donors. Study at large: T cells numbering around 200 million yielded more than 95 million unique TCR beta sequences in an earlier analysis.

Study outcomes and limitations: The study assumed roughly uniform donor sequencing depth for presence/absence analyses.

About this clone itself: What it binds is unknown.

Healthy bone marrow donors made up the cohort. 13 Jbeta primers and 60 Vbeta primers were used for the PCR. Assay: immunoSEQ multiplex PCR; the TCRdb copy retains only in-frame clones and omits some. The repertoire has about 190,000 clones, roughly 80% of them found once; the top ten carry approximately 2.1%. Germline values: CDR1 SGDLS, CDR2 YYNGEE. The CDR3 covers 17 residues. The V segment lost 4 bases and the J segment 0 bases; nucleotides outside the gene matches: 8. The receptor comes from a woman in her twenties or thirties in good health and CMV-seropositive. The sequenced sample was PBMCs. The chain links TRBV9 to TRBJ2-3; TRBD2 matches at 10 bases. DNA of the CDR3: TGTGCCAGCAGCCCCGGACTAGCGGCCTCTAGCACAGATACGCAGTATTTT. It specifies CASSPGLAASSTDTQYF.